This T cell receptor beta chain emerged from a study of blood T cell repertoires in COVID-19. Study-wide context: Samples of COVID-19 (acute and convalescent) were obtained from the United States, Italy and Spain. T cells, B-cell-depleted T cells, or PBMCs provided the cDNA or gDNA that served as material.

Produced via immunoSEQ multiplex PCR; TCRdb's table is partial and in-frame only. This sample has approximately 59,000 clones, with approximately 80% found just once. The CDR3 covers 14 residues. CDR1 and CDR2 (germline): SGHRS, YFSETQ. V gave up 2 bases and J gave up 4 bases, with 11 bases separating them. The specimen sequenced was peripheral blood. The clonotype comes from a man aged 55 to 70 with COVID-19, enrolled during active disease. This chain joins TRBV5-1 and TRBJ2-3; weak D call: TRBD1 (6 bases). In DNA, the CDR3 is TGCGCCAGCAGCTTCCAGGGGATACCAGATACGCAGTATTTT. It is translated as CASSFQGIPDTQYF.